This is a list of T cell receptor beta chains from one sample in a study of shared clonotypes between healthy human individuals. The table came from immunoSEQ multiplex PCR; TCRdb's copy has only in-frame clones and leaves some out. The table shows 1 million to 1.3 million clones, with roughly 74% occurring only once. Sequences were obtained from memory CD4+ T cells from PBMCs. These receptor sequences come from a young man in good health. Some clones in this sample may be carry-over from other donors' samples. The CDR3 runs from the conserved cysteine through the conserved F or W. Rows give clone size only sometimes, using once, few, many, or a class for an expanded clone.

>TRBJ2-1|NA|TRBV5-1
CASSLGGQKVHNEQFF
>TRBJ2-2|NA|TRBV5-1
CASSLSSLPGELFF
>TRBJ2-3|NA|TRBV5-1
CASSLSLAGDTDTQYF
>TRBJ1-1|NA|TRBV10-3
CAISEGGTEAFF
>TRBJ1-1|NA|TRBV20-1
CSAGGGGAFF
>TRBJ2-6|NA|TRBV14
CASSQDITAGANVLTF
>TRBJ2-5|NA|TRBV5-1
CASSLRGDLGIETQYF
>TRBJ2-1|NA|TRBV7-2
CASSPLRTDYNEQFF
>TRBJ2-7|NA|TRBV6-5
CASSYDWLAAYEQYF
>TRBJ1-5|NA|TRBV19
CASSIDLMSRAGLNQPQHF
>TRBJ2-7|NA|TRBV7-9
CASTKSSGGMNEQYF
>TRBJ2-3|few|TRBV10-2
CASSGLDTDTQYF
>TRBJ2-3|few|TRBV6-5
CASSLGPRADTQYF
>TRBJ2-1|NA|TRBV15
CATSKNKDEQFF